The source of this TCR beta chain is a study of cytomegalovirus exposure and HLA in healthy donors. Study-wide points: In most subjects, TCR beta sequences reportedly gave accurate predictions of HLA-A and HLA-B alleles. Within an earlier analysis, most TCR beta V segments proved productive either about 90% or about 30% of the time. Some public TCRs appeared in many individuals, while most sequences were rare. It emerged from a later analysis that several of the most significant clusters appeared to be linked to common viral pathogens.

Details on this clone: Its antigen is not identified.

There are 14 residues in the CDR3. The V end lost 0 bases, the J end lost 1 base, and 7 bases lay between the germline ends. CDR1 and CDR2 (germline): SGHKS, YYEKEE (reference sequence). Primers: 60 Vbeta forward and 13 Jbeta reverse. Here immunoSEQ multiplex PCR was the method, and the copy in TCRdb shows in-frame clones only, minus some. The sample lists approximately 70,000 clones, around 76% occurring once. The chain recombines TRBV5-5 with TRBJ1-1, with D hard to call. Specimen: PBMCs. The receptor was derived from a man aged 45-65 years in good health and CMV-seronegative. The CDR3 sequence is CASSLVRGNTEAFF. The CDR3 bases are TGTGCCAGCAGCTTGGTGCGGGGGAACACTGAAGCTTTCTTT.